The table lists the clone carrying this T cell receptor beta chain with a few counts. The antigen is undetermined. These data come from a study of T-cell memory formation after mild COVID-19. Study observations and caveats: Clones contracting over day 15 to 85 were CD4/CD8 balanced, with later expanders leaning CD4+.

TCRdb re-called the 5' RACE reads with MiXCR, one entry per CDR3 protein. The data contain 400,000 or so distinct CDR3 sequences, approximately 20% of them singletons. V lost 0 bases, J lost 5 bases, and 2 bases stayed unmatched. CDR1 and CDR2 (germline): LGHDT, YNNKEL (reference sequence). CDR3 size: 14 residues. The TCR comes from an adult woman who had mild COVID-19 (a few samples of this study predate the infection). Cell type and time point are not known. Sequenced input: PBMCs or a T cell subset sorted from them (not recorded which). The rearrangement uses TRBV3-1 and TRBJ2-5, with TRBD1 matching over 8 bases. The CDR3 DNA reads as TGTGCCAGCAGCCAAGACCACAGGGGGGAGACCCAGTACTTC. It yields the protein CASSQDHRGETQYF.